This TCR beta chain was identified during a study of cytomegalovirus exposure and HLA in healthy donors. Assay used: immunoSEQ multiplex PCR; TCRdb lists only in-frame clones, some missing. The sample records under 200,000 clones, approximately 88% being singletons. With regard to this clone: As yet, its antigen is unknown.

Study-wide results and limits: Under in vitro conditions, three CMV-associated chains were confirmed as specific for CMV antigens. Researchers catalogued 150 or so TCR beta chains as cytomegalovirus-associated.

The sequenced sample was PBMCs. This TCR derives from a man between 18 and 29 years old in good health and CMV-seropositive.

The CDR3 bases are TGTGCCAGCAGCCAGGGGGCTAGTCAGCCCCAGCATTTT. This codes for CASSQGASQPQHF. The V call is TRBV14, the J call TRBJ1-5; D might be TRBD1 (6 bases). The CDR3 sequence is 13 residues long. Trimming removed 3 bases at V and 6 bases at J, with 9 bases between. Germline values: CDR1 SGHDN, CDR2 FVKESK. Complete variable domain (other parts from reference TRBV14 and TRBJ1-5): EAGVTQFPSHSVIEKGQTVTLRCDPISGHDNLYWYRRVMGKEIKFLLHFVKESKQDESGMPNNRFLAERTGGTYSTLKVQPAELEDSGVYFCASSQGASQPQHFGDGTRLSIL.